The 27 T cell receptor beta chains given below trace back to one sample, sequenced in a study of T cells in Graves' hyperthyroidism and ophthalmopathy. Amplification yielded TCR beta CDR3 regions, with RNA transcripts as the source. Initially, a first-round RT-PCR of the TCR CDR3 employed the HTBI primer set. One entry per CDR3 protein results from TCRdb running MiXCR on the multiplex PCR reads. The table records around 100,000 distinct CDR3 sequences, about 50% of them present only once. Sequences were obtained from blood. The receptors originated from a man in his forties or fifties with Graves' hyperthyroidism.

This chain joins TRBV2 and TRBJ1-5, with 8 bases that match TRBD1. J gave up 9 bases and V 9 bases, and 19 bases lay outside the gene matches. The CDR3 spans 16 residues. Germline V gene lookup returns CDR1 SNHLY and CDR2 FYNNEI. CDR3 protein: CASHIQGDRWQPPQHF. CDR3 nucleotides: TGTGCCAGTCACATACAGGGGGACAGGTGGCAACCGCCCCAGCATTTT. Complete variable domain (other parts from reference TRBV2 and TRBJ1-5): EPEVTQTPSHQVTQMGQEVILRCVPISNHLYFYWYRQILGQKVEFLVSFYNNEISEKSEIFDDQFSVERPDGSNFTLKIRSTKLEDSAMYFCASHIQGDRWQPPQHFGDGTRLSIL.

The sample holds many counts of this clonotype. The germline gene is not matched at one end of the junction; a read error may be the cause. The J gene is TRBJ1-1, the V gene TRBV7-8; perhaps TRBD1 as D (5 bases). CDR1 SGHVS and CDR2 FQNEAQ come from the germline V gene. The CDR3 extends over 11 amino acids. The CDR3, as DNA: TGTGCCAGCAGCTTAGAAGGGGACCCAGCATTT. This translates into CASSLEGDPAF.

The chain carries TRBV4-1 and TRBJ2-1; 14 bases fit TRBD2. With 1 base clipped from V and 6 bases from J, the junction kept 8 bases outside the gene matches. In germline, CDR1 is MGHRA, CDR2 YSYEKL. The CDR3 runs 18 residues. For the CDR3, the DNA is TGCGCCAGCAGCCAAGGACTAGCGGGAGGGCCGAGGTCCAATGAGCAGTTCTTC. Its protein is CASSQGLAGGPRSNEQFF.

The sample holds many counts of this clonotype. The gene calls are TRBV6-5 and TRBJ2-7; possible D gene TRBD1, 5 bases. This CDR3 comprises 12 residues. V lost 8 bases and J 4 bases, leaving 12 bases between the germline ends. Germline assignment: CDR1 MNHEY and CDR2 SVGAGI. The CDR3 coding sequence is TGTGCCAGCGGCTACAGGAGTTACGAGCAGTACTTC. Translated: CASGYRSYEQYF.

This clonotype has more than one count but fewer than ten. A much larger clone lies one base from this, so it may be a read error. The V call is TRBV5-6, the J call TRBJ1-6; TRBD1 aligns across 9 bases. The CDR3 runs to 14 residues. Germline V gives CDR1 SGHDT, CDR2 YYEEEE. CDR3 region: CASSHGDRDSLLHF. In DNA form, the CDR3 reads TGTGCCAGCAGCCATGGGGACAGGGATTCACTCCTCCACTTT.

A word on this clonotype: Here the CDR3 omits its conserved ending phenylalanine or tryptophan, so a read error is the likely source. The rearrangement links TRBV20-1 to TRBJ2-1; 8 bases align to TRBD2. The CDR3 runs 15 residues. The germline gives CDR1 DFQATT, CDR2 SNEGSKA (reference sequence). DNA for the CDR3: TGCAGTGCTAGATCCCGGACTAGCTTCTACAAGGAGCAGTTCGTC. Amino acid sequence: CSARSRTSFYKEQFV.

This clonotype has at least ten counts. The J gene is TRBJ1-3, the V gene TRBV5-1; D uncertain. V shed 4 bases and J shed 0 bases, with 14 bases lying between them. The CDR3 runs 16 residues. Germline V gene sequence: CDR1 SGHRS, CDR2 YFSETQ. CDR3 in amino acids: CASSPDGGSSGNTIYF. The CDR3 coding sequence is TGCGCCAGCAGCCCAGACGGCGGGAGCTCTGGAAACACCATATATTTT.

The table lists this clonotype with many counts. The chain joins TRBV5-4 to TRBJ2-2; 8 bases are shared with TRBD1. The CDR3 extends over 15 amino acids. The V gene's germline CDR1 is SGHNT and CDR2 YYREEE (reference sequence). V gave up 2 bases and J gave up 2 bases; unmatched junction bases: 2. Here the CDR3 reads CASSFQGANTGELFF. The CDR3 region has the DNA TGTGCCAGCAGCTTTCAGGGGGCAAACACCGGGGAGCTGTTTTTT.

Ten or more counts support this clonotype. This chain links TRBV6-5 with TRBJ1-1, with D hard to call. Trimming shortened V by 0 bases and J by 1 base, and 3 bases separated the two germline ends. Germline V gives CDR1 MNHEY, CDR2 SVGAGI. This CDR3 comprises 13 residues. CDR3 protein: CASSYSSNTEAFF. CDR3 nucleotide sequence: TGTGCCAGCAGTTACTCGTCGAACACTGAAGCTTTCTTT.

In nucleotides, the CDR3 is TGTGCCACCAGCAGAGATCGGAGCTCTGGGGCCAACAATGAGCAGTTCTTC. This encodes CATSRDRSSGANNEQFF. This rearrangement joins TRBV15 to TRBJ2-1, with D maybe TRBD1 (5 bases). Looked up from germline, CDR1 is LNHNV and CDR2 is YYDKDF (reference sequence). This CDR3 has 17 amino acids. V lost 0 bases and J lost 5, with 17 bases in between.

The CDR3 DNA is TGTGCCAGCAGTGTATCTAGCGGGGGGAACAATGAGCAGTATTTT. Translation gives CASSVSSGGNNEQYF. The gene calls are TRBV2 and TRBJ2-3, with 11 bases aligning to TRBD2. The CDR3 is 15 amino acids. Per germline, CDR1 SNHLY and CDR2 FYNNEI. V shed 4 bases, J shed 11 bases, and the junction held 11 bases outside the gene matches.

This clonotype was found many times. A much larger clone lies one base from this, so it may be a read error. In DNA, the CDR3 is TGTGCCAGCAGCTTAGGGGGCACGGACGAGCAGTACTTC. Amino acid sequence: CASSLGGTDEQYF. This chain joins TRBV7-2 and TRBJ2-7; tentative D call: TRBD1 (5 bases). The germline gives CDR1 SGHTA, CDR2 FQGNSA. Trimming took 1 base from V and 5 from J, leaving 9 bases between them. The CDR3 is 13 residues long.

Concerning this clonotype: The CDR3 end shows no conserved phenylalanine or tryptophan, and so a read error is likely. This chain links TRBV20-1 with TRBJ2-7, with 8 nucleotides matching TRBD2. With V trimmed by 4 bases and J by 2 bases, 10 bases remained unmatched. The germline V gene has CDR1 DFQATT and CDR2 SNEGSKA (reference sequence). The CDR3 has 15 residues. The CDR3 is CSAMAAGGITYEQYL. CDR3 DNA: TGCAGTGCTATGGCTGCGGGAGGTATTACCTACGAGCAGTACCTC.

This clonotype was detected many times. The chain joins TRBV11-3 to TRBJ2-7; 8 positions match TRBD1. The CDR3 totals 15 residues. V trimming: 1 base; J trimming: 6 bases; junction bases outside the gene matches: 8. Germline CDR1 is SGHNT and CDR2 is YENEEA. DNA for the CDR3: TGTGCCAGCAGCTTAGTTGTTGGCAGGGGGCGCGAGCAGTACTTC. Its protein product is CASSLVVGRGREQYF.

This clonotype was counted only a few times. CDR3 protein: CASSQAGRGGQYF. DNA for the CDR3: TGCGCCAGCAGCCAAGCGGGCAGGGGAGGGCAGTATTTT. V and J are TRBV4-1 and TRBJ2-3; D is possibly TRBD1 or TRBD2 (6 bases each). CDR1 is MGHRA, CDR2 YSYEKL, per germline. CDR3 length equals 13 residues. The ends were cut back, 1 base at V and 11 bases at J, with 13 bases in the middle.

The chain employs TRBV15 and TRBJ2-5; no clear D gene. CDR1 LNHNV and CDR2 YYDKDF come from the germline V gene (reference sequence). V was cut by 0 bases and J by 1 base, with 15 bases left in between. The CDR3 has 17 amino acids. CDR3 DNA: TGTGCCACCAGCAGAGATCCTCAGGATTTAATCCAAGAGACCCAGTACTTC. Its protein is CATSRDPQDLIQETQYF.

The V and J genes are TRBV12-1 and TRBJ1-1. TRBV12-1 is a known pseudogene. This CDR3 is built from 12 residues. Here the CDR3 reads CASSSAGTGAFF. CDR3 bases: TGTGCCAGCAGCTCCGCCGGTACTGGAGCTTTCTTT.

V is TRBV15 and J is TRBJ2-6; TRBD1 is a possible D gene (6 bases). The CDR3 has 16 amino acids. Germline V CDR1 and CDR2: LNHNV, YYDKDF (reference sequence). V dropped 2 bases and J dropped 4 bases, with 12 bases sitting between them. CDR3 sequence: CATSRRTGTGANVLTF. DNA for the CDR3: TGTGCCACCAGCAGAAGAACCGGGACAGGGGCCAACGTCCTGACTTTC.

This clonotype was seen at least ten times. The chain joins TRBV5-1 to TRBJ1-6; D might be TRBD1 (6 bases). The germline CDR1 and CDR2 sequences are SGHRS and YFSETQ. The CDR3 sequence is 14 residues long. The V gene lost 5 bases and the J gene lost 7 bases, with 13 bases spanning the gap. The CDR3, as DNA: TGCGCCAGCAGGAGATGGGGGCAAAATTCACCCCTCCACTTT. Translated: CASRRWGQNSPLHF.

Comment on this clonotype: One end of the junction does not line up with germline, which may come from a read error. The V call is TRBV7-2, the J call TRBJ2-7, with 9 bases lining up with TRBD2. The CDR3 runs to 15 residues. Germline V gene sequence: CDR1 SGHTA, CDR2 FQGNSA. CDR3 nucleotide sequence: TGTGCCGGCAGCTTAGCGCGGACTAGCGCCTACGAGCAGTGCTTC. Its translation is CAGSLARTSAYEQCF.

The V call is TRBV7-8, the J call TRBJ2-1; 9 bases agree with TRBD2. Germline assignment: CDR1 SGHVS and CDR2 FQNEAQ. The CDR3 loop spans 14 amino acids. V was clipped by 8 bases and J by 9 bases; unmatched bases: 11. The CDR3 spells CASSPTAGGLEQFF. The CDR3 nucleotides read TGTGCCAGCTCACCGACGGCGGGAGGGCTTGAGCAGTTCTTC.

This chain uses TRBV2 with TRBJ2-3, with 11 bases lining up with TRBD2. CDR1 and CDR2 (germline): SNHLY, FYNNEI. This CDR3 region has 14 residues. V shed 6 bases and J 5 bases; nucleotides not matched to a gene: 4. CDR3 DNA sequence: TGTGCCAGCAGGGTAGCGGGAGGGATAGATACGCAGTATTTT. Its translation is CASRVAGGIDTQYF. The entire variable domain, with the rest obtained from reference TRBV2 and TRBJ2-3, is as follows: EPEVTQTPSHQVTQMGQEVILRCVPISNHLYFYWYRQILGQKVEFLVSFYNNEISEKSEIFDDQFSVERPDGSNFTLKIRSTKLEDSAMYFCASRVAGGIDTQYFGPGTRLTVL.

The chain recombines TRBV6-6 with TRBJ1-1; D might be TRBD1 (6 bases). Germline-derived CDR1 and CDR2 are MNHNY and SVGAGI (reference sequence). The CDR3 sequence is 13 residues long. Trimming pared 6 bases from V and 7 bases from J, leaving 15 bases between. The CDR3 loop is CASRVLGQREAFF. The CDR3 nucleotides are TGTGCCAGCAGGGTACTTGGACAGCGTGAAGCTTTCTTT.

Only one count was recorded for this clonotype. The chain links TRBV9 to TRBJ2-3; 7 nucleotides line up with TRBD2. CDR3 size: 16 residues. With V trimmed by 0 bases and J by 4 bases, 8 bases remained unmatched. Germline CDR1 SGDLS, CDR2 YYNGEE. CDR3 in amino acids: CASSVVGASGADTQYF. Written as DNA, the CDR3 is TGTGCCAGCAGCGTAGTTGGGGCTAGCGGAGCAGATACGCAGTATTTT.

This clonotype appeared a single time. One junction end disagrees with the germline gene, perhaps due to a read error. This rearrangement joins TRBV6-1 to TRBJ1-1; TRBD1 matches 9 bases. The germline CDR1 and CDR2 sequences are MNHNS and SASEGT. The CDR3 runs to 14 residues. CDR3 in DNA: TGTGCCGCCACAGGGGGCGCCTGGAACACGGAAGCTTTCTTT. It codes for CAATGGAWNTEAFF.

This clonotype was counted a few times. The rearrangement joins TRBV18 to TRBJ1-6; D perhaps matches TRBD1 (5 bases). The germline V and J ends were trimmed by 3 bases and 0 bases, with 12 bases remaining between them. Germline lookup yields CDR1 KGHSH and CDR2 LQKENI. The CDR3 totals 17 residues. The CDR3 protein is CASSPGTGSSYNSPLHF. The CDR3 DNA is TGTGCCAGCTCACCGGGGACGGGTAGCTCCTATAATTCACCCCTCCACTTT.

Concerning this clonotype: Mismatch with germline at one junction end may stem from a read error. The chain combines TRBV7-9 with TRBJ1-6, with D tentatively TRBD1 (5 bases). The CDR3 extends over 14 amino acids. Germline values: CDR1 SEHNR, CDR2 FQNEAQ (reference sequence). CDR3 protein: CASSLTTRDSALHF. Written as DNA, the CDR3 is TGTGCCAGCAGCTTAACAACCAGGGATTCAGCCCTCCACTTT.